Listed below are T cell receptor beta chains from one sample, sequenced in a study of control samples from healthy donors and cancer patients. Sequenced by immunoSEQ multiplex PCR; TCRdb stores in-frame clones only, minus some. Here the sample spans fewer than 95,000 clones, around four fifths being singletons. The source material was blood. The receptors come from a man aged 25 to 40 in good health. CDR3s include the opening cysteine and the closing phenylalanine or tryptophan. The D gene is left open where the match is weak. Size is omitted from some rows. Given values are once, few, many or a class for expanded clones.

>TRBJ2-5|-|-|TRBV13
TGTGCCAGCAGCTTAGCCAGGGTCCAAGAGACCCAGTACTTC
CASSLARVQETQYF
>TRBJ1-5|-|-|TRBV7-2
TGTGCCAGCAGCTTAGGCGGTCAGCCCCAGCATTTT
CASSLGGQPQHF
>TRBJ1-4|-|-|TRBV14
TGTGCCAGCAGCCAGACAACAGGGTGGAACGAAAAACTGTTTTTT
CASSQTTGWNEKLFF
>TRBJ2-1|-|-|TRBV13
TGTGCCAGCATCGAACGGGGGGCGGATAGCTACAATGAGCAGTTCTTC
CASIERGADSYNEQFF
>TRBJ1-5|few|-|TRBV27
TGTGCCAGCAGACCCTTCTCCCATCAGCCCCAGCATTTT
CASRPFSHQPQHF
>TRBJ1-1|-|-|TRBV30
TGTGCCTGGACTAACGGTTTCATACAGGGTGGCACTGAAGCTTTCTTT
CAWTNGFIQGGTEAFF
>TRBJ2-6|-|TRBD1|TRBV6-1
TGTGCCAGCAGTGAGAGGAAAAGGGGGCCGGGGGCCAACGTCCTGACTTTC
CASSERKRGPGANVLTF
>TRBJ2-7|-|-|TRBV5-1
TGCGCCAGCAGCTCAGGCTACTACGAGCAGTACTTC
CASSSGYYEQYF
>TRBJ1-6|-|-|TRBV6-5
TGTGCGAGCACCGGGGGCGCGGAAAATTCACCCCTCCACTTT
CASTGGAENSPLHF
>TRBJ2-2|once|-|TRBV5-1
TGCGCCAGCAGCTTGGGACCGAACACCGGGGAGCTGTTTTTT
CASSLGPNTGELFF
>TRBJ1-1|once|-|TRBV6-5
TGTGCCAGCAGTTACTCCGGGAACAGAGGTGAAGCTTTCTTT
CASSYSGNRGEAFF
>TRBJ2-7|-|-|TRBV5-1
TGCGCCAGCAGCTTGGATAACTACGAGCAGTACTTC
CASSLDNYEQYF
>TRBJ1-1|-|-|TRBV19
TGTGCCAGTAGTATATTGGTAGGTGGGACTGAAGCTTTCTTT
CASSILVGGTEAFF
>TRBJ1-2|-|-|TRBV6-5
TGTGCCAGCGGAGACGGCCGAGACGGGCCTCATGGCTACACCTTC
CASGDGRDGPHGYTF
>TRBJ1-2|-|-|TRBV5-5
TGTGCCAGCAGCTTGGGGGCAGCCGTCTATGGCTACACCTTC
CASSLGAAVYGYTF
>TRBJ1-5|few|TRBD1|TRBV6-1
TGTGCCAGCAGTGAAGGACAGGGAACCGTACTGAATCAGCCCCAGCATTTT
CASSEGQGTVLNQPQHF
>TRBJ1-2|-|TRBD1|TRBV4-1
TGCGCCAGCAGCCTTACAGGGGGCGGAGGAGGCTACACCTTC
CASSLTGGGGGYTF
>TRBJ2-7|medium-sized|-|TRBV29-1
TGCAGCGTTGAGGCGGCGGCACTTGGCGAGCAGTACTTC
CSVEAAALGEQYF
>TRBJ2-1|few|TRBD2|TRBV7-7
TGTGCCAGCAGCCCACAGAGCGGGGGGATCAATGAGCAGTTCTTC
CASSPQSGGINEQFF
>TRBJ1-2|-|-|TRBV11-2
TGTGCCAGCAGCTTATCAGGGTATGGCTACACCTTC
CASSLSGYGYTF
>TRBJ2-2|-|TRBD2|TRBV7-2
TGTGCCAGCAGCATCCCGGGACTAGCGGACACCGGGGAGCTGTTTTTT
CASSIPGLADTGELFF
>TRBJ2-7|once|-|TRBV19
TGTGCCAGTAGTAGACCGGGCCCTCAGACCTACGAGCAGTACTTC
CASSRPGPQTYEQYF
>TRBJ2-6|-|-|TRBV6-2/TRBV6-3
TGTGCCAGCAGTTTGTATCAGTCTGGGGCCAACGTCCTGACTTTC
CASSLYQSGANVLTF
>TRBJ1-1|-|TRBD1|TRBV12-5
TGTGCTAGTGGTTCGACGGACAGGGGACACACTGAAGCTTTCTTT
CASGSTDRGHTEAFF
>TRBJ1-1|-|-|TRBV6-5
TGTGCCAGCAGTTACGGCGAAACAGGAGTGAACACTGAAGCTTTCTTT
CASSYGETGVNTEAFF
>TRBJ2-1|-|TRBD1|TRBV5-1
TGCGCCAGCAGCTTCGGGGACAGGAATTCCTACAATGAGCAGTTCTTC
CASSFGDRNSYNEQFF
>TRBJ2-2|-|-|TRBV18
TGTGCCAGCTCATCCCGGGACACCGAGAACACCGGGGAGCTGTTTTTT
CASSSRDTENTGELFF
>TRBJ2-4|-|TRBD2|TRBV5-4
TGTGCCAGCAGCCCCGAGACTAGCGGGGGGGCCCCAAACATTCAGTACTTC
CASSPETSGGAPNIQYF
>TRBJ1-2|-|TRBD1|TRBV10-2
TGCGCCAGCACACTTACAGGGGGCGCATTGGATGGCTACACCTTC
CASTLTGGALDGYTF
>TRBJ2-1|-|TRBD2|TRBV9
TGTGCCAGCAGCCCTGGGGGGGATGAGCAGTTCTTC
CASSPGGDEQFF
>TRBJ1-5|-|-|TRBV12-2
TGTGCAAGTCGCTTAGGTGGCGGTCAGCCCCAGCATTTT
CASRLGGGQPQHF
>TRBJ2-7|-|TRBD1|TRBV29-1
TGCAGCGTTGTTCTTGGGACAGGGGGTAACGAGCAGTACTTC
CSVVLGTGGNEQYF
>TRBJ1-5|-|TRBD1|TRBV19
TGTGCCAGTAGCCAACGGGGACAGGGGGCTGGTCGCAATCAGCCCCAGCATTTT
CASSQRGQGAGRNQPQHF
>TRBJ2-1|-|-|TRBV30
TGTGCCTGGAGTGTACAACTTTACAATGAGCAGTTCTTC
CAWSVQLYNEQFF
>TRBJ2-5|-|-|TRBV12-3/TRBV12-4
TGTGCCAGCAGTTTCGACAGCCAAGAGACCCAGTACTTC
CASSFDSQETQYF
>TRBJ1-1|-|TRBD1|TRBV10-3
TGTGCCATCGGGCAGGGGGTGGGAACTGAAGCTTTCTTT
CAIGQGVGTEAFF
>TRBJ2-6|-|-|TRBV6-5
TGTGCCAGCAGTTTCGAGTACTCTGGGGCCAACGTCCTGACTTTC
CASSFEYSGANVLTF
>TRBJ2-1|-|TRBD2|TRBV7-9
TGTGCCAGCAGCTTAGCTAGCGGGGGAGGGCATGAGCAGTTCTTC
CASSLASGGGHEQFF
>TRBJ1-1|-|-|TRBV9
TGTGCCAGCAGCGTAGTAGATGACCACACTGAAGCTTTCTTT
CASSVVDDHTEAFF
>TRBJ2-7|-|-|TRBV9
TGTGCCAGCAGCAGAGGAGGTCAGGGAGGTGTCTACGAGCAGTACTTC
CASSRGGQGGVYEQYF
>TRBJ2-7|few|TRBD1|TRBV10-3
TGTGCCTCCCAGGGGGACCACTACGAGCAGTACTTC
CASQGDHYEQYF
>TRBJ1-2|-|-|TRBV20-1
TGCAGTGCTTCCCATCACTACACCTTC
CSASHHYTF
>TRBJ1-6|once|-|TRBV2
TGTGCCAGCAGTGGAACGGATAATTCACCCCTCCACTTT
CASSGTDNSPLHF
>TRBJ1-4|-|TRBD1|TRBV2
TGTGCCAGCAGAGACAGGGTGGGATCTGAAAAACTGTTTTTT
CASRDRVGSEKLFF
>TRBJ2-6|-|-|TRBV5-1
TGCGCCAGCAAGGAGGGGACTGGGGCCAACGTCCTGACTTTC
CASKEGTGANVLTF
>TRBJ2-1|-|-|TRBV27
TGTGCCAGCAGTGATTTAGTGGGGTACAATGAGCAGTTCTTC
CASSDLVGYNEQFF
>TRBJ1-1|-|-|TRBV9
TGTGCCAGCAGCGTAGGGTCCAGGGCCGGGGAAGCTTTCTTT
CASSVGSRAGEAFF
>TRBJ2-5|-|TRBD1|TRBV6-5
TGTGCCAGCAGTTCCCGGACAGGCCAAGAGACCCAGTACTTC
CASSSRTGQETQYF